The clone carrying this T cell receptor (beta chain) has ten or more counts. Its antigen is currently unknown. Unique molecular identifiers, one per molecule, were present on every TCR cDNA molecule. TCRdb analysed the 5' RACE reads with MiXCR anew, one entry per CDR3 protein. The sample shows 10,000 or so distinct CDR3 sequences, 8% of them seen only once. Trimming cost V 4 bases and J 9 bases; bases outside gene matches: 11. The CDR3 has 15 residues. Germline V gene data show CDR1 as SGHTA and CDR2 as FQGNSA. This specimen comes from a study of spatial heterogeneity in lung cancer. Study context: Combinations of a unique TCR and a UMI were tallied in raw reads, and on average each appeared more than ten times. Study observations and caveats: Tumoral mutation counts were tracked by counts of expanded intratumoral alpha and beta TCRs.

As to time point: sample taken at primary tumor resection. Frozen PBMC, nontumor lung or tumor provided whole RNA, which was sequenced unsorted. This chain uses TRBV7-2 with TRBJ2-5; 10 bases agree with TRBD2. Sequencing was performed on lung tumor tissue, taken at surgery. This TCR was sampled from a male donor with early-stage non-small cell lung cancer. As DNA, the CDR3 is TGTGCCAGCAGCTCCCCTAGCGGGGGCTCATGGGCCCAGTACTTC. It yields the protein CASSSPSGGSWAQYF. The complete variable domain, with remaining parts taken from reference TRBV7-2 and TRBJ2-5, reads GAGVSQSPSNKVTEKGKDVELRCDPISGHTALYWYRQSLGQGLEFLIYFQGNSAPDKSGLPSDRFSAERTGGSVSTLTIQRTQQEDSAVYLCASSSPSGGSWAQYFGPGTRLLVL.